These 24 T cell receptor beta chains were all obtained from the same sample, sequenced in a study of T cells in Graves' hyperthyroidism and ophthalmopathy. The CDR3 regions of TCR beta were amplified from RNA transcripts. An initial round of RT-PCR targeting the TCR CDR3 relied on the HTBI primer set. TCRdb reanalysed the multiplex PCR reads using MiXCR and keeps one entry per CDR3 protein. The table has roughly 380,000 distinct CDR3 sequences, approximately 15% seen once. Sequencing used blood. The receptors were sampled from a woman aged 60-75 years with Graves' hyperthyroidism.

Ten or more counts support this clonotype. The chain links TRBV28 to TRBJ1-4; tentative D call: TRBD1 (5 bases). V dropped 5 bases and J dropped 5 bases, with 15 bases sitting between them. From germline, CDR1 is MDHEN and CDR2 SYDVKM. The CDR3 loop spans 15 amino acids. CDR3 sequence reads: CASSPPGQGNEKLFF. The CDR3, as DNA: TGTGCCAGCAGTCCACCCGGGCAGGGAAATGAAAAACTGTTTTTT.

This clonotype was picked up one time. This rearrangement joins TRBV10-2 to TRBJ2-3; D call uncertain. V lost 8 bases and J 3 bases, leaving 6 bases between the germline ends. Germline CDR1 and CDR2: WSHSY and SAAADI. The CDR3 spans 11 residues. The DNA for the CDR3 is TGCGCCAGCCAACAAACAGATACGCAGTATTTT. This codes for CASQQTDTQYF.

This clonotype was observed at least ten times. The J gene is TRBJ2-1, the V gene TRBV6-1, with 7 bases that match TRBD1. CDR1 is MNHNS and CDR2 is SASEGT in the germline V gene. Unmatched junction bases numbered 4, after V lost 5 bases and J lost 3 bases. CDR3 length equals 14 residues. The CDR3 is CASSPRDSYNEQFF. The CDR3 bases are TGTGCCAGCAGTCCTCGGGACAGCTACAATGAGCAGTTCTTC.

This clonotype has ten or more counts. This CDR3 reads CSARDLLQGAWETQYF. Here the CDR3 DNA reads TGCAGTGCTAGAGATCTGTTGCAGGGGGCGTGGGAGACCCAGTACTTC. This chain connects TRBV20-1 to TRBJ2-5, with 8 nucleotides matching TRBD1. This CDR3 has 16 amino acids. Looked up from germline, CDR1 is DFQATT and CDR2 is SNEGSKA (reference sequence). V lost 0 bases to trimming and J lost 5 bases; unmatched junction nucleotides: 11.

This clonotype has more than one count but fewer than ten. The CDR3 spells CASSLGDRPYEQYF. The CDR3, as DNA: TGTGCCAGCAGCTTGGGGGACAGGCCCTACGAGCAGTACTTC. The rearrangement links TRBV5-5 to TRBJ2-7; 8 bases agree with TRBD1. Germline trimming cut 0 bases from V and 2 bases from J; bases unmatched to any gene: 1. In germline, CDR1 is SGHKS, CDR2 YYEKEE (reference sequence). The CDR3 extends over 14 amino acids. Complete variable domain (other parts from reference TRBV5-5 and TRBJ2-7): DAGVTQSPTHLIKTRGQQVTLRCSPISGHKSVSWYQQVLGQGPQFIFQYYEKEERGRGNFPDRFSARQFPNYSSELNVNALLLGDSALYLCASSLGDRPYEQYFGPGTRLTVT.

This clonotype was detected ten times or more. V gene TRBV11-3 combines with J gene TRBJ1-4, with 7 bases identical to TRBD1. Germline V CDR1 and CDR2: SGHNT, YENEEA. With 4 bases clipped from V and 4 bases from J, the junction kept 6 bases outside the gene matches. The CDR3 is made up of 15 amino acids. CDR3 DNA sequence: TGTGCCAGCAGCTACGGGACAGACCTTAATGAAAAACTGTTTTTT. Translation gives CASSYGTDLNEKLFF.

This clonotype appeared many times. This rearrangement joins TRBV12-3 or TRBV12-4 to TRBJ2-7; D possibly corresponds to TRBD1 (5 bases). The CDR3 loop spans 13 amino acids. Trimming removed 6 bases from V and 0 bases from J, with 9 bases in between. The CDR3, as DNA: TGTGCCAGCAGCCCGGACAACTCCTACGAGCAGTACTTC. This translates into CASSPDNSYEQYF.

This clonotype was detected a few times. J is TRBJ2-1 and V is TRBV11-2; 8 nucleotides align to TRBD2. CDR1 and CDR2 (germline): SGHAT, FQNNGV. Losses at the gene ends were 1 base for V and 0 bases for J; bases not matched to a gene: 11. The CDR3 runs 19 residues. For the CDR3, the DNA is TGTGCCAGCAGCTTAGCGGGGGCGGGAGGCCTAAGCTCCTACAATGAGCAGTTCTTC. Residues: CASSLAGAGGLSSYNEQFF.

This clonotype was picked up many times. This chain links TRBV5-1 with TRBJ2-2; 12 nucleotides match TRBD2. This CDR3 spans 16 amino acids. V lost 0 bases to trimming and J lost 3 bases; unmatched junction nucleotides: 0. Germline values: CDR1 SGHRS, CDR2 YFSETQ. CDR3 nucleotides: TGCGCCAGCAGCTTGGGGACTAGCGGGGACACCGGGGAGCTGTTTTTT. It specifies CASSLGTSGDTGELFF.

This chain joins TRBV7-2 and TRBJ2-3, with D possibly being TRBD2 (6 bases). CDR1 SGHTA and CDR2 FQGNSA come from the germline V gene. Trimming took off 1 base at V and 1 base at J, with 21 bases between the two ends. This CDR3 contains 19 residues. The CDR3 loop reads CASSLVHYTTGTRTDTQYF. In nucleotides, the CDR3 is TGTGCCAGCAGCTTAGTTCACTATACCACCGGGACTCGCACAGATACGCAGTATTTT.

This clonotype came up many times. This chain links TRBV30 with TRBJ2-5; 7 bases agree with TRBD1. Losses at the gene ends were 5 bases for V and 3 bases for J; bases not matched to a gene: 6. Germline V gives CDR1 GTSNPN, CDR2 SVGIG (reference sequence). The CDR3 runs to 13 residues. As DNA, the CDR3 is TGTGCCTGGGCACAGGGGCCCGAAGAGACCCAGTACTTC. This codes for CAWAQGPEETQYF.

V usage is TRBV20-1 and J usage is TRBJ2-3; the D call may be TRBD1 or TRBD2 (5 bases each). In germline, CDR1 is DFQATT, CDR2 SNEGSKA (reference sequence). The CDR3 length is 15 residues. V was pared by 6 bases and J by 7 bases, with 23 bases between. CDR3 protein: CSATRGDGATHTQYF. DNA for the CDR3: TGCAGTGCCACTAGAGGGGACGGGGCCACTCATACGCAGTATTTT.

In its sample, this clonotype was seen many times. The chain has TRBV5-1 and TRBJ1-5; 8 nucleotides line up with TRBD1. The CDR3 extends over 14 amino acids. The ends lost 4 bases at V and 5 bases at J; junction bases unmatched: 5. Germline V gene data show CDR1 as SGHRS and CDR2 as YFSETQ. This CDR3 is CASSPAGGDQPQHF. CDR3 coding DNA: TGCGCCAGCAGCCCGGCAGGGGGCGATCAGCCCCAGCATTTT.

The table lists this clonotype with a few counts. V and J are TRBV29-1 and TRBJ2-5; tentatively, D is TRBD1 or TRBD2 (7 bases each). Per the germline V gene, CDR1 is SQVTM and CDR2 is ANQGSEA. The CDR3 is 13 amino acids. V dropped 6 bases and J dropped 1 base, with 12 bases sitting between them. The CDR3 region is CSVAGGGQETQYF. The CDR3 DNA reads TGCAGCGTCGCAGGGGGGGGCCAAGAGACCCAGTACTTC.

This chain links TRBV12-3 or TRBV12-4 with TRBJ1-1; 12 bases match TRBD1. Losses at the gene ends were 6 bases for V and 0 bases for J; bases not matched to a gene: 2. The CDR3 is made up of 15 amino acids. CDR3 residues: CASSGTGGMNTEAFF. Written as DNA, the CDR3 is TGTGCCAGCAGCGGGACAGGGGGCATGAACACTGAAGCTTTCTTT.

The rearrangement links TRBV7-9 to TRBJ1-3; 9 nucleotides align to TRBD1. The CDR3 loop spans 17 amino acids. Germline V gene data show CDR1 as SEHNR and CDR2 as FQNEAQ (reference sequence). V shed 6 bases, J shed 0 bases, and the junction held 9 bases outside the gene matches. CDR3 loop: CASSPGQGRTSGNTIYF. The CDR3 DNA reads as TGTGCCAGCAGTCCCGGACAGGGGAGAACCTCTGGAAACACCATATATTTT.

This clonotype was counted between two and nine times. The chain links TRBV12-3 or TRBV12-4 to TRBJ2-5; no clear D gene. V dropped 3 bases and J dropped 5 bases, with 10 bases sitting between them. This CDR3 comprises 13 residues. The CDR3 nucleotides read TGTGCCAGCAGTTTCTCCCAGACGGAGACCCAGTACTTC. Amino acid sequence: CASSFSQTETQYF.

Only a few counts were recorded for this clonotype. The rearrangement joins TRBV9 to TRBJ2-1; D might be TRBD1 or TRBD2, each matching 6 bases. Per the germline V gene, CDR1 is SGDLS and CDR2 is YYNGEE. V gave up 0 bases and J gave up 4 bases, with 11 bases separating them. This CDR3 has 15 residues. The chain's CDR3 is CASSVGGGPYNEQFF. The CDR3 DNA reads as TGTGCCAGCAGCGTAGGAGGGGGGCCTTACAATGAGCAGTTCTTC.

This clonotype came up many times. The genes are TRBV6-6 and TRBJ1-2, with D unclear. CDR3 length: 14 residues. The germline V gene has CDR1 MNHNY and CDR2 SVGAGI (reference sequence). Deletions cut 2 bases from V and 4 bases from J, with 11 bases between. The CDR3 here is CASSYEAGIYGYTF. The CDR3 DNA sequence: TGTGCCAGCAGTTACGAGGCGGGGATCTATGGCTACACCTTC.

This clonotype was found many times. The V and J genes are TRBV27 and TRBJ1-5; no definite D call. There are 14 residues in the CDR3. Trimming stripped 2 bases from V and 7 bases from J, with 12 bases between. Germline V gives CDR1 MNHEY, CDR2 SMNVEV (reference sequence). The DNA for the CDR3 is TGTGCCAGCAGTTTAAGAAGAGGCGGCCAGCCCCAGCATTTT. Translating gives CASSLRRGGQPQHF.

This clonotype came up many times. This chain connects TRBV11-3 to TRBJ2-1; D not certain. The CDR3 is made up of 12 amino acids. From germline, CDR1 is SGHNT and CDR2 YENEEA. Trimming stripped 8 bases from V and 5 bases from J, with 10 bases between. CDR3 DNA sequence: TGTGCCAGCGCGGAACGCGACAATGAGCAGTTCTTC. Translation: CASAERDNEQFF.

J is TRBJ2-7 and V is TRBV11-2; 8 positions match TRBD2. V was pared by 4 bases and J by 4 bases, with 12 bases of the junction left unmatched. This CDR3 has 16 amino acids. The germline V gene has CDR1 SGHAT and CDR2 FQNNGV. DNA of the CDR3: TGTGCCAGCAGCTCAACGGGGACGGGAGGGCCATACGAGCAGTACTTC. Translation: CASSSTGTGGPYEQYF.

This clonotype was picked up many times. The CDR3: CASSFGPGLAGSDTQYF. Here the CDR3 DNA reads TGTGCCAGCAGCTTCGGTCCGGGACTAGCGGGATCAGATACGCAGTATTTT. V and J are TRBV7-2 and TRBJ2-3; 13 positions agree with TRBD2. Germline CDR1 SGHTA, CDR2 FQGNSA. The CDR3 length is 17 residues. With 3 bases clipped from V and 4 bases from J, the junction kept 7 bases outside the gene matches.

As regards this clonotype: With a much larger clone just one base away, this may be a read error. The V and J genes are TRBV12-3 or TRBV12-4 and TRBJ2-7; possible D gene TRBD1, 6 bases. The CDR3 loop spans 14 amino acids. As DNA, the CDR3 is TGTGCCGGCAGTCCAAGGGACATAGGCTACGAGCAGTACTTC. It is translated as CAGSPRDIGYEQYF.